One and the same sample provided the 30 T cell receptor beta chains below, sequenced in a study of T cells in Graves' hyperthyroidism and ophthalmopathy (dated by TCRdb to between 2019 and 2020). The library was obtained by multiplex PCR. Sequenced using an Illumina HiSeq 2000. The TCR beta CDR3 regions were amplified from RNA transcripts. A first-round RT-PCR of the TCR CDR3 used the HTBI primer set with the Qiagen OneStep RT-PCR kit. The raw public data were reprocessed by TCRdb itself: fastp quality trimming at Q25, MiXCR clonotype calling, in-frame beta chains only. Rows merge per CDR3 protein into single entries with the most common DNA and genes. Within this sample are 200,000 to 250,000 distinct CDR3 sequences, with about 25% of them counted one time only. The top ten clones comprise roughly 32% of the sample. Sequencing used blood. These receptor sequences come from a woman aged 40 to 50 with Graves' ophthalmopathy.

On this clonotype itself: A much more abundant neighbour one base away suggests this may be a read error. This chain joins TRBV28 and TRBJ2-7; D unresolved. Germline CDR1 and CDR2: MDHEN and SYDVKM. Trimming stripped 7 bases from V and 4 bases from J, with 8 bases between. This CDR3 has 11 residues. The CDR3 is CASIQGYEQYF. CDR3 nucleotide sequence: TGTGCCAGCATTCAAGGTTACGAGCAGTACTTC.

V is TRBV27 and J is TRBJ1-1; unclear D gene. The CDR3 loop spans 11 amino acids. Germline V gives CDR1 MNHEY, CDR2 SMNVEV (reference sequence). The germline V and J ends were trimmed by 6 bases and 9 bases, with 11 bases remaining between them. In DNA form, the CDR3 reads TGTGCCAGCAGAGAAACACCTAAAGCTTTCTTT. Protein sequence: CASRETPKAFF.

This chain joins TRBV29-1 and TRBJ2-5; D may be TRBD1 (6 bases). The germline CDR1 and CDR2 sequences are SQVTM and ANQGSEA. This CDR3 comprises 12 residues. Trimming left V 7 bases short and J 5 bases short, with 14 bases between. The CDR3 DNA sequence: TGCAGCGCAAACAGGGACCGGGAGACCCAGTACTTC. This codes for CSANRDRETQYF.

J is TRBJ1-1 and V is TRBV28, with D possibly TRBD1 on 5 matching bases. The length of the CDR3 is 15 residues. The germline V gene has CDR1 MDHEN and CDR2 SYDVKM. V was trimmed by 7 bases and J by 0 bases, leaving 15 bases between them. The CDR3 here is CASTLDGGMNTEAFF. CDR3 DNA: TGTGCCAGCACCCTAGACGGGGGGATGAACACTGAAGCTTTCTTT.

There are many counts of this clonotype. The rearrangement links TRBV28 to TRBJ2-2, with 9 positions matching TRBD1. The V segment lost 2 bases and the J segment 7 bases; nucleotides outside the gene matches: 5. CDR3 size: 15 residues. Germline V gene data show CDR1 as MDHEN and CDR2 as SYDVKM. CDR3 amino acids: CASSLQTGGNGELFF. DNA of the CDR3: TGTGCCAGCAGTTTACAGACAGGGGGGAACGGGGAGCTGTTTTTT.

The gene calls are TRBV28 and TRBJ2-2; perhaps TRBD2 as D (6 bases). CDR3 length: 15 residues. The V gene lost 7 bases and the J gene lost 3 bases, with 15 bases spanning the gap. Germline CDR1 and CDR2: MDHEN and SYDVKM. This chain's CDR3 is CASTPQEGDTGELFF. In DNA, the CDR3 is TGTGCCAGCACCCCTCAGGAGGGCGACACCGGGGAGCTGTTTTTT.

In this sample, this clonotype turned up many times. CDR3 amino acids: CASSVGGLGQYF. DNA for the CDR3: TGTGCCAGCAGTGTTGGGGGGCTGGGGCAGTACTTC. The chain carries TRBV6-1 and TRBJ2-7; D is possibly TRBD1 or TRBD2 (6 bases each). V dropped 4 bases and J dropped 9 bases, with 13 bases sitting between them. Looked up from germline, CDR1 is MNHNS and CDR2 is SASEGT. CDR3 length equals 12 residues.

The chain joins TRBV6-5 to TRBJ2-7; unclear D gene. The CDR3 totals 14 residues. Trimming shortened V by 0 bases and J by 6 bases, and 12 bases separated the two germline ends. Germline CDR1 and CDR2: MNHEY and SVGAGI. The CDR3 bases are TGTGCCAGCAGTTACTCGAGGCTCCGGACCGAGCAGTACTTC. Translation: CASSYSRLRTEQYF.

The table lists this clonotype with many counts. CDR3 amino acids: CASSLDKFSNLAKNIQYF. CDR3 in DNA: TGTGCCAGCAGTCTGGACAAATTTTCAAACCTAGCCAAAAACATTCAGTACTTC. The chain joins TRBV28 to TRBJ2-4, with D possibly matching TRBD1 (5 bases). V was pared by 5 bases and J by 0 bases, with 20 bases between. Germline-derived CDR1 and CDR2 are MDHEN and SYDVKM. The CDR3 length is 18 residues.

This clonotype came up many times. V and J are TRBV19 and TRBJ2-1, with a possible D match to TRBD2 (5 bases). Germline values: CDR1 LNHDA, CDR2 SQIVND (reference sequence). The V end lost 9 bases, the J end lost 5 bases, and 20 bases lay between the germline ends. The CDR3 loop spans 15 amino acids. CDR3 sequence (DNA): TGTGCCAGCAAAGGGAGTCCGAAAAATAACAATGAGCAGTTCTTC. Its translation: CASKGSPKNNNEQFF.

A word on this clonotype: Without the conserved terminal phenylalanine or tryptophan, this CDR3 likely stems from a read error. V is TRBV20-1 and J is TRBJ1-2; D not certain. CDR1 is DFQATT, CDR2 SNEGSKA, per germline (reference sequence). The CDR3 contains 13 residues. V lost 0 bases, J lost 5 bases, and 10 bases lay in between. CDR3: CSARDSKRYGYTI. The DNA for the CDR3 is TGCAGTGCTAGAGATTCAAAGAGGTATGGCTACACCATC.

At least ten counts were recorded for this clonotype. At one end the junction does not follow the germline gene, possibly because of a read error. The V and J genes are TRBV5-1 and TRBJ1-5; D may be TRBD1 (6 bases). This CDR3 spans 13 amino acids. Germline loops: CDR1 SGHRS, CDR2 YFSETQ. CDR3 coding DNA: TGCACCAGCAGCTTGGAGGGGGGTCAGCCCCAGCATTTT. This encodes CTSSLEGGQPQHF. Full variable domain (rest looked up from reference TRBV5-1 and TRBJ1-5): KAGVTQTPRYLIKTRGQQVTLSCSPISGHRSVSWYQQTPGQGLQFLFEYFSETQRNKGNFPGRFSGRQFSNSRSEMNVSTLELGDSALYLCTSSLEGGQPQHFGDGTRLSIL.

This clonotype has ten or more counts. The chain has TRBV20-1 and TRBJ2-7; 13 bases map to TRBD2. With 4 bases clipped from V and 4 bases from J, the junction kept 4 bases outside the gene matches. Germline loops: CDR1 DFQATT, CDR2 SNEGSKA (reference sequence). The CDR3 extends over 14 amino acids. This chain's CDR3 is CSATGLAGVYEQYF. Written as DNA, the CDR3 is TGCAGTGCTACTGGACTAGCGGGAGTTTACGAGCAGTACTTC.

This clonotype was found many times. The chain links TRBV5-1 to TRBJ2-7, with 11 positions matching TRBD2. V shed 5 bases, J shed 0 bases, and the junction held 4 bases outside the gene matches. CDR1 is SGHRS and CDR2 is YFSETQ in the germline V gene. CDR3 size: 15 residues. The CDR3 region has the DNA TGCGCCAGCAGTTCGGGACTAGCGGACTCCTACGAGCAGTACTTC. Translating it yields CASSSGLADSYEQYF.

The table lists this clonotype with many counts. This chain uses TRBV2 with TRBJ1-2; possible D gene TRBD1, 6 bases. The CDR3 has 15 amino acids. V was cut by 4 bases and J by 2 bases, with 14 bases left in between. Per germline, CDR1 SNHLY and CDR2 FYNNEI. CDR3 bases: TGTGCCAGCAGTGCTTCTGGGGGCGGAAACTATGGCTACACCTTC. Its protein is CASSASGGGNYGYTF. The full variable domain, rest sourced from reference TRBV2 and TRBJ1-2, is EPEVTQTPSHQVTQMGQEVILRCVPISNHLYFYWYRQILGQKVEFLVSFYNNEISEKSEIFDDQFSVERPDGSNFTLKIRSTKLEDSAMYFCASSASGGGNYGYTFGSGTRLTVV.

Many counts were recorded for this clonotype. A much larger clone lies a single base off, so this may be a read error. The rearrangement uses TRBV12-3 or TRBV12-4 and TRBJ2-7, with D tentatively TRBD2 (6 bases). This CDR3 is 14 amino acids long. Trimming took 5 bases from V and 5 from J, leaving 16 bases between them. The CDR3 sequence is CASSRTGRGNEQYF. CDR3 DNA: TGTGCCAGCAGTCGAACGGGACGGGGGAACGAGCAGTACTTC.

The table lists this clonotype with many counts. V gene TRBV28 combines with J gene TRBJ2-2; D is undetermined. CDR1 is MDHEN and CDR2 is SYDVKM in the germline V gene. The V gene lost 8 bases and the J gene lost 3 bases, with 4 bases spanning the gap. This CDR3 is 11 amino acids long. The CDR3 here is CASEDTGELFF. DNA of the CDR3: TGTGCCAGCGAGGACACCGGGGAGCTGTTTTTT.

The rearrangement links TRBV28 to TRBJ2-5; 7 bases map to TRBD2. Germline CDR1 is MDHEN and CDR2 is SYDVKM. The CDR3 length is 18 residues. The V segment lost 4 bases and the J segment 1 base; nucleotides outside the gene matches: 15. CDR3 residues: CASSSHGAAGALQETQYF. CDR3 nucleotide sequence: TGTGCCAGCAGTTCCCATGGGGCTGCGGGAGCCCTCCAAGAGACCCAGTACTTC.

The CDR3 is CASRQGRRTYEQYF. The CDR3 bases are TGTGCCAGCAGGCAGGGTAGACGGACCTACGAGCAGTACTTC. V and J are TRBV6-1 and TRBJ2-7; tentatively, D is TRBD1 (5 bases). Germline CDR1 is MNHNS and CDR2 is SASEGT. Trimming cost V 6 bases and J 2 bases, with 14 bases left between them. This CDR3 has 14 residues.

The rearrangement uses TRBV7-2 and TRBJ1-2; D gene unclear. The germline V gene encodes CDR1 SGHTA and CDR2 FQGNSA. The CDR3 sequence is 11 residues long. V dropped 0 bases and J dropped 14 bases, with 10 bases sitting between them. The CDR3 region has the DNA TGTGCCAGCAGCTTAGCGCAAAGGTATACCTTC. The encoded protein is CASSLAQRYTF.

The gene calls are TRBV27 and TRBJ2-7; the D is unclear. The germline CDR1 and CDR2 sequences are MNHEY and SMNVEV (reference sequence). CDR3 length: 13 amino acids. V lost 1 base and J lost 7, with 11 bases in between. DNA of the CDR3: TGTGCCAGCAGTTTATACCCCTCCCGGGAGCAGTACTTC. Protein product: CASSLYPSREQYF.

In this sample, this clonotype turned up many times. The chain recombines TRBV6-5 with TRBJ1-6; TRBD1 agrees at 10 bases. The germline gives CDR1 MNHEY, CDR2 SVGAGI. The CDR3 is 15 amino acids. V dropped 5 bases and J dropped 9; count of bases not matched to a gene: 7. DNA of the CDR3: TGTGCCAGCAGTCAGGGACAGGGGAGAGGTTCACCCCTCCACTTT. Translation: CASSQGQGRGSPLHF.

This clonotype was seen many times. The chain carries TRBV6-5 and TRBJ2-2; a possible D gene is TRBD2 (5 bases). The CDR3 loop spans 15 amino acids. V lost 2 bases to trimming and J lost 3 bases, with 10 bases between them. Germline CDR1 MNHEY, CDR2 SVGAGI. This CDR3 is CASSYKLGDTGELFF. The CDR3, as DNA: TGTGCCAGCAGTTACAAGCTCGGGGACACCGGGGAGCTGTTTTTT.

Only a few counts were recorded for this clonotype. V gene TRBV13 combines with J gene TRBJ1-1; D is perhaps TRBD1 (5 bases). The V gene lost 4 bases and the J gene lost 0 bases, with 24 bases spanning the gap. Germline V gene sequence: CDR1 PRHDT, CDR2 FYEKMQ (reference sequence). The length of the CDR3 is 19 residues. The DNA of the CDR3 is TGTGCCAGCAGCTCCCTAAGGATGGGACTTTGGGGGGTGAACACTGAAGCTTTCTTT. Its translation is CASSSLRMGLWGVNTEAFF.

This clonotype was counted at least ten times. The CDR3 reads CASRARGNDNQPQHF. Written as DNA, the CDR3 is TGTGCCAGCAGGGCCAGGGGGAATGACAATCAGCCCCAGCATTTT. The rearrangement uses TRBV6-1 and TRBJ1-5; 7 nucleotides agree with TRBD1. J gave up 3 bases and V 6 bases, and 8 bases lay outside the gene matches. The CDR3 has 15 amino acids. The germline V gene has CDR1 MNHNS and CDR2 SASEGT.

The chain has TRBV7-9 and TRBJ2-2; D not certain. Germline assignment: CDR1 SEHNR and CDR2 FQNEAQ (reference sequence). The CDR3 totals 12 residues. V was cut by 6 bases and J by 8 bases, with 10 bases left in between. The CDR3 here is CASSPVRGELFF. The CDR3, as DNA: TGTGCCAGCAGTCCCGTACGGGGGGAGCTGTTTTTT.

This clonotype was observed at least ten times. The CDR3 DNA follows: TGCAGCGTTGAAGCCCCGGGATTTATCGGGGTAGGGACCGGGGAGCTGTTTTTT. Protein sequence: CSVEAPGFIGVGTGELFF. The chain recombines TRBV29-1 with TRBJ2-2; D may be TRBD2 (5 bases). V was clipped by 1 base and J by 5 bases, with 23 bases between them. Germline lookup yields CDR1 SQVTM and CDR2 ANQGSEA. The CDR3 loop spans 18 amino acids.

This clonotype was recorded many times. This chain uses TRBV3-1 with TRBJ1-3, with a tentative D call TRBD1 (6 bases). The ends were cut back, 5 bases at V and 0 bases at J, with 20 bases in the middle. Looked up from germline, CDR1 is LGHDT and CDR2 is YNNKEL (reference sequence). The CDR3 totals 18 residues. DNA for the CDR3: TGTGCCAGCAGCTTATTTTCGGGACACTCGATCTCTGGAAACACCATATATTTT. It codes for CASSLFSGHSISGNTIYF.

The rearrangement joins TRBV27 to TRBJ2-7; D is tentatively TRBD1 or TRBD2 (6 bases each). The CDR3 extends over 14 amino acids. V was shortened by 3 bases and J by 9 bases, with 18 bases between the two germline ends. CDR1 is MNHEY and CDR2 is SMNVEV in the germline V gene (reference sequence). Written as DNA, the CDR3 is TGTGCCAGCAGTTTTCGGGGGCGCGCCGTGGGGCAGTACTTC. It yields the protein CASSFRGRAVGQYF.

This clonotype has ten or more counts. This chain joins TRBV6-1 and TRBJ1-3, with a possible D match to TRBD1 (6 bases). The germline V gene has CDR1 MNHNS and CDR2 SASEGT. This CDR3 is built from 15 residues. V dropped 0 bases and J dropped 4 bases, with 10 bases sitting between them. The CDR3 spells CASSEADRPGNTIYF. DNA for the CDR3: TGTGCCAGCAGTGAAGCTGACAGGCCAGGAAACACCATATATTTT.